These 28 T cell receptor beta chains were all obtained from the same sample, sequenced in a study of technical replicates of blood from a handful of donors. Sequenced by immunoSEQ multiplex PCR; TCRdb stores in-frame clones only, minus some. The sample consists of some 93,000 clones, around 95% of them appearing once. Sequencing used T cells isolated from PBMCs. Source of these receptors: a human donor in good health.

The V gene is TRBV6-5, the J gene TRBJ1-5; D remains ambiguous. Trimming removed 2 bases at V and 3 bases at J, with 5 bases between. The CDR3 is 13 amino acids. Germline values: CDR1 MNHEY, CDR2 SVGAGI. CDR3 sequence (DNA): TGTGCCAGCAGTTACGGCAACAATCAGCCCCAGCATTTT. Translation: CASSYGNNQPQHF.

This clone was counted once. This rearrangement joins TRBV6-1 to TRBJ2-5; no firm D call. The germline CDR1 and CDR2 sequences are MNHNS and SASEGT. Deletions cut 0 bases from V and 3 bases from J, with 11 bases between. The CDR3 runs 15 residues. CDR3 DNA sequence: TGTGCCAGCAGTGAAGCACCCCACCTAAAAGAGACCCAGTACTTC. It encodes CASSEAPHLKETQYF.

The chain carries TRBV9 and TRBJ2-5; TRBD2 matches 8 bases. V lost 4 bases to trimming and J lost 2 bases; unmatched junction nucleotides: 4. The germline CDR1 and CDR2 sequences are SGDLS and YYNGEE. The CDR3 loop spans 14 amino acids. The CDR3 DNA sequence: TGTGCCAGCAGCATAACTAGCGGTCAAGAGACCCAGTACTTC. It yields the protein CASSITSGQETQYF.

This clone was counted a single time. The CDR3 protein is CASSSARGRGLVRSTYEQYF. Written as DNA, the CDR3 is TGTGCCAGCAGTTCTGCAAGGGGCAGGGGACTAGTCCGATCTACCTACGAGCAGTACTTC. The gene calls are TRBV27 and TRBJ2-7; 8 nucleotides agree with TRBD2. CDR3 size: 20 residues. Germline values: CDR1 MNHEY, CDR2 SMNVEV (reference sequence). With V trimmed by 4 bases and J by 2 bases, 22 bases remained unmatched.

V is TRBV18 and J is TRBJ1-1; the D is unclear. This CDR3 comprises 15 residues. Germline values: CDR1 KGHSH, CDR2 LQKENI. Trimming took off 4 bases at V and 4 bases at J, with 16 bases between the two ends. CDR3 DNA sequence: TGTGCCAGCTCACGTACGGGGTGGGGTTCCACTGAAGCTTTCTTT. It translates to CASSRTGWGSTEAFF. The full variable domain, rest sourced from reference TRBV18 and TRBJ1-1, is NAGVMQNPRHLVRRRGQEARLRCSPMKGHSHVYWYRQLPEEGLKFMVYLQKENIIDESGMPKERFSAEFPKEGPSILRIQQVVRGDSAAYFCASSRTGWGSTEAFFGQGTRLTVV.

The genes are TRBV9 and TRBJ2-3; 9 bases map to TRBD1. CDR1 SGDLS and CDR2 YYNGEE come from the germline V gene. The CDR3 contains 17 residues. V lost 4 bases and J lost 1; bases outside the gene matches: 10. The CDR3 DNA follows: TGTGCCAGCAGCCCCCGTGGACAGGGGCGACGCACAGATACGCAGTATTTT. This sequence encodes CASSPRGQGRRTDTQYF.

V usage is TRBV6-6 and J usage is TRBJ2-7; TRBD1 matches at 8 bases. Germline CDR1 is MNHNY and CDR2 is SVGAGI (reference sequence). The V and J ends lost 6 bases and 5 bases, in that order; junction bases with no gene match: 6. The CDR3 is made up of 13 amino acids. CDR3 coding DNA: TGTGCCAGCAGGAGGACAGGGACGGACGAGCAGTACTTC. Translation: CASRRTGTDEQYF.

This chain links TRBV29-1 with TRBJ2-5; 10 bases fit TRBD1. CDR1 is SQVTM and CDR2 is ANQGSEA in the germline V gene. J was trimmed by 4 bases and V by 6 bases; bases with no gene match: 2. The CDR3 spans 12 residues. CDR3 in DNA: TGCAGCGTCGACAGGGGGCGAGAGACCCAGTACTTC. Translating gives CSVDRGRETQYF.

The chain uses TRBV6-1 and TRBJ2-7; 7 bases fit TRBD1. Looked up from germline, CDR1 is MNHNS and CDR2 is SASEGT. CDR3 size: 15 residues. V gave up 0 bases and J gave up 2 bases; unmatched junction bases: 4. CDR3 amino acids: CASSEATQGAYEQYF. The CDR3 DNA follows: TGTGCCAGCAGTGAAGCAACTCAGGGGGCCTACGAGCAGTACTTC.

The chain is built from TRBV4-1 and TRBJ2-1; TRBD2 might be the D (6 bases). The V and J ends lost 0 bases and 4 bases respectively, with 22 bases between them. The CDR3 length is 19 residues. Germline V gene lookup returns CDR1 MGHRA and CDR2 YSYEKL. In DNA, the CDR3 is TGCGCCAGCAGCCAAGATCCGGGGCGGGGAAGGACACGATACAATGAGCAGTTCTTC. This gives the protein CASSQDPGRGRTRYNEQFF.

This clone was counted once. The chain links TRBV6-5 to TRBJ2-3, with 8 bases that match TRBD2. Germline trimming cut 2 bases from V and 2 bases from J; bases unmatched to any gene: 3. Germline-derived CDR1 and CDR2 are MNHEY and SVGAGI. This CDR3 spans 15 amino acids. CDR3 residues: CASSYRGGPTDTQYF. The CDR3 nucleotides read TGTGCCAGCAGTTACCGGGGGGGGCCCACAGATACGCAGTATTTT.

The DNA for the CDR3 is TGTGCCAGTAGTATTGGGGGCCGGCCGGGGGCCAACGTCCTGACTTTC. It is translated as CASSIGGRPGANVLTF. The chain combines TRBV19 with TRBJ2-6, with a tentative D call TRBD1 (6 bases). Trimming shortened V by 3 bases and J by 4 bases, and 13 bases separated the two germline ends. This CDR3 is built from 16 residues. In germline, CDR1 is LNHDA, CDR2 SQIVND (reference sequence).

This chain joins TRBV7-9 and TRBJ1-1, with TRBD1 as a possible D gene (5 bases). V was trimmed by 1 base and J by 4 bases, leaving 10 bases between them. Germline CDR1 is SEHNR and CDR2 is FQNEAQ (reference sequence). This CDR3 comprises 14 residues. As DNA, the CDR3 is TGTGCCAGCAGCTTAGGGGGGGGGAGCACTGAAGCTTTCTTT. Its protein product is CASSLGGGSTEAFF.

V is TRBV9 and J is TRBJ1-5, with D possibly TRBD1 on 5 matching bases. The CDR3 runs 16 residues. Germline values: CDR1 SGDLS, CDR2 YYNGEE. V was shortened by 0 bases and J by 5 bases, with 15 bases between the two germline ends. The CDR3 loop is CASSVGATGYYQPQHF. For the CDR3, the DNA is TGTGCCAGCAGCGTAGGAGCTACAGGTTACTATCAGCCCCAGCATTTT.

This chain uses TRBV5-1 with TRBJ1-1; TRBD1 might be the D (5 bases). CDR1 SGHRS and CDR2 YFSETQ come from the germline V gene. V dropped 5 bases and J dropped 3 bases, with 11 bases sitting between them. The CDR3 covers 13 residues. Written as DNA, the CDR3 is TGCGCCAGCAGTCAGGGTGGGCACACTGAAGCTTTCTTT. This codes for CASSQGGHTEAFF.

This chain connects TRBV28 to TRBJ2-2; weak D call: TRBD2 (5 bases). CDR1 MDHEN and CDR2 SYDVKM come from the germline V gene. The CDR3 covers 14 residues. Trimming left V 4 bases short and J 7 bases short, with 13 bases between. The CDR3 protein is CASSWEFVGGELFF. Written as DNA, the CDR3 is TGTGCCAGCAGTTGGGAGTTTGTTGGCGGGGAGCTGTTTTTT. The full variable domain, its missing parts supplied by reference TRBV28 and TRBJ2-2, is DVKVTQSSRYLVKRTGEKVFLECVQDMDHENMFWYRQDPGLGLRLIYFSYDVKMKEKGDIPEGYSVSREKKERFSLILESASTNQTSMYLCASSWEFVGGELFFGEGSRLTVL.

The chain uses TRBV6-1 and TRBJ2-7, with D uncertain. The germline gives CDR1 MNHNS, CDR2 SASEGT. V was clipped by 1 base and J by 1 base, with 8 bases between them. This CDR3 has 14 amino acids. The DNA for the CDR3 is TGTGCCAGCAGTGAAGTTGACAAATCCTACGAGCAGTACTTC. Protein sequence: CASSEVDKSYEQYF.

V is TRBV5-8 and J is TRBJ1-4; 8 positions match TRBD1. Looked up from germline, CDR1 is SGHTS and CDR2 is YDEGEE. The V gene end was trimmed by 5 bases and the J gene end by 0 bases; junction bases not matched to a gene: 9. This CDR3 spans 17 amino acids. The CDR3 protein is CASRPGQGVATNEKLFF. The CDR3 DNA is TGTGCCAGCAGGCCCGGACAGGGAGTAGCAACTAATGAAAAACTGTTTTTT.

The genes are TRBV5-4 and TRBJ1-2; 7 bases are a match to TRBD1. CDR1 is SGHNT and CDR2 is YYREEE in the germline V gene (reference sequence). The CDR3 consists of 15 residues. Trimming removed 0 bases from V and 8 bases from J; junction bases left unmatched: 10. The chain's CDR3 is CASSLDLEGARGYTF. CDR3 bases: TGTGCCAGCAGCTTGGATTTAGAGGGGGCGCGGGGCTACACCTTC. Full variable domain (rest looked up from reference TRBV5-4 and TRBJ1-2): ETGVTQSPTHLIKTRGQQVTLRCSSQSGHNTVSWYQQALGQGPQFIFQYYREEENGRGNFPPRFSGLQFPNYSSELNVNALELDDSALYLCASSLDLEGARGYTFGSGTRLTVV.

V is TRBV2 and J is TRBJ2-2; weak D call: TRBD1 (5 bases). This CDR3 has 14 amino acids. Per germline, CDR1 SNHLY and CDR2 FYNNEI. V lost 8 bases to trimming and J lost 7 bases, with 17 bases between them. The CDR3: CASLRGSKGGELFF. The DNA for the CDR3 is TGTGCCAGCCTTAGGGGCAGCAAGGGCGGGGAGCTGTTTTTT.

The chain recombines TRBV6-5 with TRBJ1-1; D call uncertain. The germline V gene has CDR1 MNHEY and CDR2 SVGAGI. The CDR3 length is 13 residues. Trimming removed 4 bases from V and 10 bases from J, with 16 bases in between. DNA for the CDR3: TGTGCCAGCAGTTCTAATCCATCGTTCGGAGCTTTCTTT. This translates into CASSSNPSFGAFF.

CDR3 amino acids: CASSYGLAELNEQFF. The CDR3 DNA follows: TGTGCCAGCAGTTACGGGTTAGCGGAGCTCAATGAGCAGTTCTTC. V and J are TRBV6-5 and TRBJ2-1; D perhaps matches TRBD2 (6 bases). V lost 2 bases and J lost 6, with 14 bases in between. This CDR3 has 15 amino acids. Germline-derived CDR1 and CDR2 are MNHEY and SVGAGI.

CDR3 bases: TGTGCCAGCAGTGATATGACAGCCCGAGAGACCCAGTACTTC. Its protein is CASSDMTARETQYF. This chain uses TRBV25-1 with TRBJ2-5; D might be TRBD1 (5 bases). The ends were cut back, 3 bases at V and 4 bases at J, with 12 bases in the middle. CDR3 length: 14 residues. Germline-derived CDR1 and CDR2 are MGHDK and SYGVNS.

V gene TRBV7-9 combines with J gene TRBJ1-1; D might be TRBD1 (6 bases). The CDR3 loop spans 15 amino acids. Germline V CDR1 and CDR2: SEHNR, FQNEAQ (reference sequence). Trimming removed 5 bases at V and 1 base at J, with 14 bases between. CDR3 nucleotide sequence: TGTGCCAGCAGCCCACACTTCAGGGGGAACACTGAAGCTTTCTTT. Translation gives CASSPHFRGNTEAFF.

A single count supports this clone. The chain joins TRBV6-6 to TRBJ2-5; 7 bases are a match to TRBD2. J lost 5 bases, V lost 6 bases, and 6 bases had no gene match. The CDR3 has 13 amino acids. The germline V gene encodes CDR1 MNHNY and CDR2 SVGAGI (reference sequence). CDR3 region: CASSRGLVETQYF. The CDR3 nucleotides are TGTGCCAGCAGCCGAGGACTAGTGGAGACCCAGTACTTC.

CDR3: CASSEVRGNYGYTF. The CDR3 coding sequence is TGTGCCAGCAGTGAAGTCAGGGGTAACTATGGCTACACCTTC. This chain links TRBV6-1 with TRBJ1-2; tentative D call: TRBD1 (6 bases). V lost 1 base and J 1 base, leaving 7 bases between the germline ends. CDR1 is MNHNS, CDR2 SASEGT, per germline. The CDR3 is 14 amino acids.

The genes are TRBV9 and TRBJ1-1; D may be TRBD1 (5 bases). Germline-derived CDR1 and CDR2 are SGDLS and YYNGEE. V lost 3 bases and J 2 bases, leaving 11 bases between the germline ends. The CDR3 runs to 14 residues. The CDR3 loop is CASSAHGHNTEAFF. CDR3 bases: TGTGCCAGCAGCGCCCATGGACATAACACTGAAGCTTTCTTT.

This clone has just one count. This chain joins TRBV28 and TRBJ2-3, with TRBD2 matching over 7 bases. The CDR3 covers 15 residues. Germline CDR1 and CDR2: MDHEN and SYDVKM. The junction had 7 bases not matched to a gene; V was cut back by 5 bases and J by 2 bases. CDR3: CASSTPGLITDTQYF. The CDR3 nucleotides are TGTGCCAGCAGTACGCCGGGACTAATCACAGATACGCAGTATTTT. Full variable domain (outside the CDR3, taken from reference TRBV28 and TRBJ2-3): DVKVTQSSRYLVKRTGEKVFLECVQDMDHENMFWYRQDPGLGLRLIYFSYDVKMKEKGDIPEGYSVSREKKERFSLILESASTNQTSMYLCASSTPGLITDTQYFGPGTRLTVL.